The 32 T cell receptor beta chains below all came from one sample that was sequenced in a study of cytomegalovirus exposure and HLA in healthy donors. In the PCR, 60 Vbeta and 13 Jbeta primers were used. The protocol was immunoSEQ multiplex PCR, while the TCRdb copy is restricted to in-frame clones and leaves out a portion. The table shows 90,000 to 150,000 clones, with over 80% occurring only once. Sequencing used PBMCs. The receptors were sampled from a man aged 50-59 years in good health and CMV-seronegative.

CDR3: CASRTRTGVNGYTF. The CDR3 DNA reads as TGTGCCAGCAGAACCAGGACAGGGGTGAATGGCTACACCTTC. The chain joins TRBV27 to TRBJ1-2; 9 bases map to TRBD1. Germline V gene sequence: CDR1 MNHEY, CDR2 SMNVEV (reference sequence). Unmatched junction bases numbered 8, after V lost 6 bases and J lost 6 bases. The CDR3 runs 14 residues.

The sample holds a few counts of this clone. V and J are TRBV30 and TRBJ2-1, with 14 bases that match TRBD2. CDR3 length: 16 amino acids. Germline V lookup: CDR1 GTSNPN, CDR2 SVGIG (reference sequence). The V and J ends lost 4 bases and 9 bases, in that order; junction bases with no gene match: 11. CDR3 nucleotide sequence: TGTGCCTGGACCCTCGGACTAGCGGGGGGCCAGGGTGAGCAGTTCTTC. This translates into CAWTLGLAGGQGEQFF.

The chain has TRBV7-9 and TRBJ1-2; D is possibly TRBD1 (5 bases). Trimming stripped 5 bases from V and 0 bases from J, with 16 bases between. There are 16 residues in the CDR3. Germline-derived CDR1 and CDR2 are SEHNR and FQNEAQ (reference sequence). CDR3 DNA: TGTGCCAGCAGCCAGGGAACCTTTGGCTCTAACTATGGCTACACCTTC. Translated, it gives CASSQGTFGSNYGYTF.

V gene TRBV5-5 combines with J gene TRBJ2-7; D possibly corresponds to TRBD1 (5 bases). The length of the CDR3 is 14 residues. Trimming cost V 0 bases and J 3 bases, with 10 bases left between them. Looked up from germline, CDR1 is SGHKS and CDR2 is YYEKEE (reference sequence). In nucleotides, the CDR3 is TGTGCCAGCAGCTTGGTGACAGTCAGCTACGAGCAGTACTTC. Translated: CASSLVTVSYEQYF.

This clone appeared a few times. The chain carries TRBV7-2 and TRBJ1-5; the match to TRBD1 covers 10 bases. V lost 5 bases and J lost 6; bases outside the gene matches: 7. CDR1 is SGHTA and CDR2 is FQGNSA in the germline V gene. This CDR3 region has 15 residues. The CDR3 loop is CASSADRGRGQPQHF. Here the CDR3 DNA reads TGTGCCAGCAGCGCCGACAGGGGGCGAGGTCAGCCCCAGCATTTT.

The CDR3 loop is CASSVRPGEREAFF. Here the CDR3 DNA reads TGTGCCAGTAGTGTGAGACCTGGGGAGAGAGAAGCTTTCTTT. The chain is built from TRBV19 and TRBJ1-1; D is unresolved. Germline-derived CDR1 and CDR2 are LNHDA and SQIVND (reference sequence). V was trimmed by 5 bases and J by 8 bases, leaving 18 bases between them. The CDR3 is 14 residues long.

This chain joins TRBV5-6 and TRBJ1-1; no reliable D call. V lost 0 bases to trimming and J lost 8 bases, with 11 bases between them. CDR1 SGHDT and CDR2 YYEEEE come from the germline V gene. This CDR3 comprises 13 residues. CDR3 loop: CASSLGVYPEAFF. The CDR3 DNA sequence: TGTGCCAGCAGCTTGGGCGTGTACCCCGAAGCTTTCTTT.

As concerns this clone: Other DNA sequences from this sample encode an identical CDR3 as well. CDR3 coding DNA: TGTGCCAGCTCACCACCGGGGGGGGAGACCCAGTACTTC. Protein sequence: CASSPPGGETQYF. J is TRBJ2-5 and V is TRBV18; 7 bases match TRBD2. Trimming cost V 0 bases and J 5 bases; bases outside gene matches: 0. The CDR3 totals 13 residues. CDR1 is KGHSH, CDR2 LQKENI, per germline.

In this sample, this clone turned up a few times. V gene TRBV13 combines with J gene TRBJ2-1; 9 nucleotides agree with TRBD2. V shed 5 bases and J 2 bases; nucleotides not matched to a gene: 7. This CDR3 is built from 16 residues. Per the germline V gene, CDR1 is PRHDT and CDR2 is FYEKMQ (reference sequence). The CDR3 DNA reads TGTGCCAGCAGCCCGGGTGGCGGGGGGGCCTACAATGAGCAGTTCTTC. It encodes CASSPGGGGAYNEQFF. Looking up the rest from reference TRBV13 and TRBJ2-1 gives the full variable domain: AAGVIQSPRHLIKEKRETATLKCYPIPRHDTVYWYQQGPGQDPQFLISFYEKMQSDKGSIPDRFSAQQFSDYHSELNMSSLELGDSALYFCASSPGGGGAYNEQFFGPGTRLTVL.

The rearrangement uses TRBV25-1 and TRBJ1-5; TRBD1 might be the D (5 bases). With 6 bases removed from V and 1 base from J, the gap between germline ends came to 10 bases. CDR1 is MGHDK and CDR2 is SYGVNS in the germline V gene. This CDR3 comprises 14 residues. The CDR3 DNA reads TGTGCCAGCAGGTCTCAGGGAAGCAATCAGCCCCAGCATTTT. Its translation is CASRSQGSNQPQHF.

The chain uses TRBV2 and TRBJ1-3; D is ambiguous. Looked up from germline, CDR1 is SNHLY and CDR2 is FYNNEI. There are 13 residues in the CDR3. Trimming removed 4 bases at V and 5 bases at J, with 9 bases between. The CDR3 bases are TGTGCCAGCAGTGTTGGCACTAGAAACACCATATATTTT. This sequence encodes CASSVGTRNTIYF.

The rearrangement joins TRBV19 to TRBJ1-3, with D tentatively TRBD1 (6 bases). The V and J ends lost 4 bases and 0 bases respectively, with 7 bases between them. Germline V gene sequence: CDR1 LNHDA, CDR2 SQIVND (reference sequence). The CDR3 covers 14 residues. The CDR3, as DNA: TGTGCCAGTAGTAAAGGGGGCTCTGGAAACACCATATATTTT. Translating gives CASSKGGSGNTIYF.

The V gene is TRBV19, the J gene TRBJ1-1; TRBD1 matches 7 bases. The CDR3 runs 14 residues. Looked up from germline, CDR1 is LNHDA and CDR2 is SQIVND (reference sequence). The junction had 4 bases not matched to a gene; V was cut back by 5 bases and J by 1 base. CDR3 in DNA: TGTGCCAGTAGTCGGGGACAGACGAACACTGAAGCTTTCTTT. It is translated as CASSRGQTNTEAFF.

The J gene is TRBJ1-1, the V gene TRBV4-3, with D possibly matching TRBD1 (5 bases). Deletions cut 3 bases from V and 1 base from J, with 12 bases between. The CDR3 sequence is 15 residues long. Germline values: CDR1 LGHNA, CDR2 YSLEER. DNA of the CDR3: TGCGCCAGCAGCCACGGGGGGGTTGGGAACACTGAAGCTTTCTTT. The encoded protein is CASSHGGVGNTEAFF.

The rearrangement links TRBV2 to TRBJ2-7; D may be TRBD1 (6 bases). CDR3 length equals 14 residues. The V gene lost 2 bases and the J gene lost 2 bases, with 10 bases spanning the gap. Germline V lookup: CDR1 SNHLY, CDR2 FYNNEI. Here the CDR3 reads CASSELRGPYEQYF. CDR3 nucleotides: TGTGCCAGCAGTGAACTCAGGGGCCCCTACGAGCAGTACTTC.

CDR3: CASSPGQGYGYTF. CDR3 coding DNA: TGTGCCAGCAGTCCGGGACAGGGCTATGGCTACACCTTC. This chain links TRBV2 with TRBJ1-2; 9 nucleotides align to TRBD1. CDR3 length equals 13 residues. Trimming cost V 5 bases and J 4 bases; bases outside gene matches: 2. Germline loops: CDR1 SNHLY, CDR2 FYNNEI.

The chain links TRBV14 to TRBJ2-5; TRBD1 aligns across 9 bases. Germline V gene lookup returns CDR1 SGHDN and CDR2 FVKESK. This CDR3 comprises 14 residues. The trim removed 4 bases at V and 9 bases at J, leaving 9 bases unmatched. The CDR3 sequence is CASSRLLDRGAQYF. CDR3 nucleotides: TGTGCCAGCAGCCGACTTTTAGACAGGGGGGCCCAGTACTTC.

This chain links TRBV5-1 with TRBJ2-7, with 8 bases lining up with TRBD2. V lost 1 base to trimming and J lost 1 base; unmatched junction nucleotides: 1. This CDR3 is built from 14 residues. Germline CDR1 SGHRS, CDR2 YFSETQ. CDR3 sequence (DNA): TGCGCCAGCAGCTTGTTAGCGGGATCCTACGAGCAGTACTTC. Amino acid sequence: CASSLLAGSYEQYF.

Only a few counts were recorded for this clone. The rearrangement uses TRBV6-1 and TRBJ1-1; no reliable D call. Trimming removed 5 bases at V and 3 bases at J, with 10 bases between. This CDR3 has 13 residues. Per the germline V gene, CDR1 is MNHNS and CDR2 is SASEGT. The DNA for the CDR3 is TGTGCCAGCAGTAAAGGAGATCACACTGAAGCTTTCTTT. It is translated as CASSKGDHTEAFF.

This clone appeared once. The CDR3 spells CATSRVGLGEKLFF. CDR3 nucleotide sequence: TGTGCCACCAGCAGAGTCGGACTAGGAGAAAAACTGTTTTTT. This chain connects TRBV15 to TRBJ1-4; D not certain. V was trimmed by 1 base and J by 8 bases, leaving 11 bases between them. Germline V lookup: CDR1 LNHNV, CDR2 YYDKDF (reference sequence). CDR3 length: 14 residues.

V gene TRBV7-2 combines with J gene TRBJ2-5; TRBD1 matches at 7 bases. The CDR3 length is 13 residues. Germline CDR1 is SGHTA and CDR2 is FQGNSA. The V gene end was trimmed by 5 bases and the J gene end by 3 bases; junction bases not matched to a gene: 3. CDR3: CASSIDREETQYF. Written as DNA, the CDR3 is TGTGCCAGCAGCATTGACAGGGAAGAGACCCAGTACTTC.

V is TRBV7-2 and J is TRBJ2-6, with D unclear. Germline CDR1 SGHTA, CDR2 FQGNSA. The CDR3 contains 16 residues. V was cut by 4 bases and J by 1 base, with 11 bases left in between. CDR3 in amino acids: CASSSTPGSGANVLTF. CDR3 sequence (DNA): TGTGCCAGCAGCTCCACCCCGGGTTCTGGGGCCAACGTCCTGACTTTC.

The chain couples TRBV4-3 to TRBJ2-5; TRBD2 might be the D (5 bases). V shed 8 bases and J shed 3 bases, with 22 bases lying between them. Germline lookup yields CDR1 LGHNA and CDR2 YSLEER. This CDR3 has 16 residues. The CDR3 coding sequence is TGCGCCAGCCTAAGCCCCCCACTAGAAAGTAAAGAGACCCAGTACTTC. Protein: CASLSPPLESKETQYF.

The chain employs TRBV11-2 and TRBJ2-5, with D perhaps TRBD2 (5 bases). V shed 9 bases and J shed 6 bases, with 20 bases lying between them. Germline CDR1 and CDR2: SGHAT and FQNNGV. CDR3 length equals 14 residues. In nucleotides, the CDR3 is TGTGCCAGTGGAGACTTAAGAGGGCAGAAGACCCAGTACTTC. Translation gives CASGDLRGQKTQYF.

This chain's CDR3 is CASSIKRDRYNEQFF. CDR3 nucleotide sequence: TGTGCCAGTAGTATAAAGCGGGATAGATACAATGAGCAGTTCTTC. V gene TRBV19 combines with J gene TRBJ2-1; 7 bases are a match to TRBD2. V was pared by 2 bases and J by 4 bases, with 5 bases of the junction left unmatched. Germline CDR1 and CDR2: LNHDA and SQIVND (reference sequence). CDR3 size: 15 residues. Filled out from reference TRBV19 and TRBJ2-1, the complete variable domain reads DGGITQSPKYLFRKEGQNVTLSCEQNLNHDAMYWYRQDPGQGLRLIYYSQIVNDFQKGDIAEGYSVSREKKESFPLTVTSAQKNPTAFYLCASSIKRDRYNEQFFGPGTRLTVL.

V gene TRBV19 combines with J gene TRBJ2-7; no firm D call. Looked up from germline, CDR1 is LNHDA and CDR2 is SQIVND (reference sequence). V was cut by 3 bases and J by 0 bases, with 6 bases left in between. This CDR3 region has 13 residues. CDR3 protein: CASSMAASYEQYF. CDR3 bases: TGTGCCAGTAGTATGGCGGCCTCCTACGAGCAGTACTTC. Supplemented by reference TRBV19 and TRBJ2-7, the full variable domain reads DGGITQSPKYLFRKEGQNVTLSCEQNLNHDAMYWYRQDPGQGLRLIYYSQIVNDFQKGDIAEGYSVSREKKESFPLTVTSAQKNPTAFYLCASSMAASYEQYFGPGTRLTVT.

A remark on this clone: Other DNA sequences in this specimen translate into the identical CDR3. The CDR3 DNA reads as TGTGCCAGCAGCTTGAGCTTGAGCTCCTACGAGCAGTACTTC. Its translation is CASSLSLSSYEQYF. The chain uses TRBV5-4 and TRBJ2-7; D gene unclear. Trimming cost V 1 base and J 0 bases, with 8 bases left between them. The CDR3 contains 14 residues. Germline V CDR1 and CDR2: SGHNT, YYREEE (reference sequence).

About this clone: The same CDR3 can be traced to other DNA sequences in this sample. The chain links TRBV18 to TRBJ2-7, with TRBD1 matching 8 bases. Trimming at V came to 2 bases and at J to 0 bases, leaving 0 bases not matched to a gene. The germline gives CDR1 KGHSH, CDR2 LQKENI. CDR3 length equals 14 residues. This chain's CDR3 is CASSPGQGSYEQYF. For the CDR3, the DNA is TGTGCCAGCTCACCAGGACAGGGCTCCTACGAGCAGTACTTC.

This clone occurred once. V is TRBV2 and J is TRBJ2-7, with a tentative D call TRBD1 (5 bases). Trimming cost V 4 bases and J 6 bases, with 16 bases left between them. The CDR3 has 14 amino acids. Germline CDR1 reads SNHLY; CDR2 reads FYNNEI. The CDR3 loop reads CASSAGDIGVEQYF. In DNA, the CDR3 is TGTGCCAGCAGTGCCGGAGACATAGGGGTCGAGCAGTACTTC.

The chain employs TRBV27 and TRBJ2-3; 7 nucleotides align to TRBD2. J was trimmed by 2 bases and V by 4 bases; bases with no gene match: 6. This CDR3 is built from 15 residues. Germline CDR1 MNHEY, CDR2 SMNVEV (reference sequence). The CDR3: CASSSIAGLTDTQYF. In DNA, the CDR3 is TGTGCCAGCAGTTCTATAGCGGGTCTCACAGATACGCAGTATTTT.

This clone was recorded a few times. The V gene is TRBV18, the J gene TRBJ2-7, with D maybe TRBD1 (5 bases). This CDR3 spans 16 amino acids. V was cut by 4 bases and J by 5 bases, with 21 bases left in between. CDR1 and CDR2 from the germline V gene are KGHSH and LQKENI. CDR3 sequence: CASSLQPPRVKDEQYF. The CDR3, as DNA: TGTGCCAGCTCACTCCAGCCCCCCAGGGTCAAGGACGAGCAGTACTTC.

In DNA form, the CDR3 reads TGTGCCAGCAGGCTCGACATGCGCAACACCGGGGAGCTGTTTTTT. Protein: CASRLDMRNTGELFF. This chain links TRBV7-3 with TRBJ2-2; D unresolved. The CDR3 loop spans 15 amino acids. V gave up 6 bases and J gave up 2 bases, with 13 bases separating them. The germline CDR1 and CDR2 sequences are SGHTA and FQGTGA.